The present T cell receptor (beta chain) was sequenced within a study of blood T cell repertoires in COVID-19. Shortly before study entry, within 2 weeks, exposed participants had met a COVID-19 case. Sequencing used immunoSEQ multiplex PCR; TCRdb keeps in-frame clones, though not all of them. The sample has 350,000 to 450,000 clones; about 88% are singletons. The germline V gene encodes CDR1 SGHTA and CDR2 FQGTGA. V was trimmed by 3 bases and J by 0 bases, leaving 11 bases between them. CDR3 length equals 15 residues. The chain is built from TRBV7-3 and TRBJ1-2, with D possibly matching TRBD1 (6 bases). The TCR originated in a young woman who had been exposed to COVID-19. The sequencing sample was made of PBMCs or T cells enriched from blood (not recorded which). CDR3 sequence (DNA): TGTGCCAGCAGCTTGTCCGGGACAACTAACTATGGCTACACCTTC. Its protein product is CASSLSGTTNYGYTF.